A single sample is the source of the 23 T cell receptor beta chains below, sequenced in a study of T cell responses to AZD1222 COVID-19 vaccine. This table comes from immunoSEQ multiplex PCR, and its TCRdb copy is limited to in-frame clones, with some not included. The data show about 120,000 clones, over 80% seen once. The material sequenced was peripheral blood, taken on day 0 of AZD1222 vaccination. Source of these receptors: an adult in good health.

The CDR3 bases are TGTGCCAGCAGTTATGGGGGCCCGGGACGGGAAAAACTGTTTTTT. Protein product: CASSYGGPGREKLFF. The J gene is TRBJ1-4, the V gene TRBV6-5, with a tentative D call TRBD1 (6 bases). The CDR3 is 15 amino acids. CDR1 and CDR2 (germline): MNHEY, SVGAGI. Trimming stripped 3 bases from V and 8 bases from J, with 16 bases between.

The chain carries TRBV6-6 and TRBJ1-1; D is undetermined. From germline, CDR1 is MNHNY and CDR2 SVGAGI (reference sequence). V was clipped by 6 bases and J by 2 bases, with 10 bases between them. The CDR3 has 13 amino acids. The CDR3, as DNA: TGTGCCAGCAGGGCCCGAGTCAACACTGAAGCTTTCTTT. Its protein product is CASRARVNTEAFF.

The chain couples TRBV29-1 to TRBJ1-3; D unresolved. Germline V CDR1 and CDR2: SQVTM, ANQGSEA. V was trimmed by 4 bases and J by 0 bases, leaving 10 bases between them. The CDR3 loop spans 14 amino acids. CDR3 region: CSVGIASSGNTIYF. CDR3 nucleotides: TGCAGCGTTGGAATAGCTAGCTCTGGAAACACCATATATTTT.

The J gene is TRBJ2-7, the V gene TRBV23-1, with 9 bases matching TRBD1. TRBV23-1 is an ORF; its function is uncertain. V shed 1 base, J shed 7 bases, and the junction held 11 bases outside the gene matches. This CDR3 contains 16 residues. The CDR3 spells CASSQLYRGRFWEQYF. CDR3 in DNA: TGCGCCAGCAGTCAATTATACAGGGGGCGTTTCTGGGAGCAGTACTTC.

The chain recombines TRBV7-9 with TRBJ1-6; D possibly corresponds to TRBD1 (6 bases). V dropped 11 bases and J dropped 5 bases, with 25 bases sitting between them. The CDR3 has 17 amino acids. In germline, CDR1 is SEHNR, CDR2 FQNEAQ (reference sequence). The CDR3, as DNA: TGTGCCTCCCCAAAAGGGGGGCAAGGACCTAATAATTCACCCCTCCACTTT. This encodes CASPKGGQGPNNSPLHF.

This chain links TRBV3-1 (or the pseudogene TRBV3-2) with TRBJ2-5; 10 nucleotides align to TRBD1. The CDR3 is 17 residues long. Germline CDR1 and CDR2: LGHDT and YNNKEL (reference sequence). The trim removed 0 bases at V and 5 bases at J, leaving 9 bases unmatched. The CDR3 nucleotides read TGTGCCAGCAGCCAAGAAGAGGGACAGGGGATCCCCGAGACCCAGTACTTC. Protein sequence: CASSQEEGQGIPETQYF.

J is TRBJ1-2 and V is TRBV9; 8 positions match TRBD1. CDR3 length: 16 residues. Germline V gene sequence: CDR1 SGDLS, CDR2 YYNGEE. V lost 3 bases to trimming and J lost 6 bases; unmatched junction nucleotides: 13. Here the CDR3 DNA reads TGTGCCAGCAGCGGAGAAGAGGGACAGGCTACTCATGGCTACACCTTC. Its protein is CASSGEEGQATHGYTF.

This clone was observed a few times. V and J are TRBV19 and TRBJ2-7; 7 nucleotides agree with TRBD1. Germline CDR1 LNHDA, CDR2 SQIVND (reference sequence). With 5 bases clipped from V and 3 bases from J, the junction kept 4 bases outside the gene matches. This CDR3 has 13 amino acids. CDR3 protein: CASSLGQRYEQYF. The CDR3 nucleotides are TGTGCCAGTAGTCTGGGACAGCGCTACGAGCAGTACTTC.

The chain recombines TRBV3-1 (or the pseudogene TRBV3-2) with TRBJ2-5, with D tentatively TRBD2 (5 bases). Germline values: CDR1 LGHDT, CDR2 YNNKEL (reference sequence). Trimming removed 1 base at V and 4 bases at J, with 16 bases between. CDR3 length: 16 residues. This CDR3 is CASSQGSGVRVETQYF. The DNA for the CDR3 is TGTGCCAGCAGCCAAGGTTCCGGGGTACGGGTAGAGACCCAGTACTTC.

The gene calls are TRBV5-5 and TRBJ1-2, with a possible D match to TRBD1 (6 bases). Between the trimmed V and J ends, which lost 0 bases and 8 bases, there was a span of 17 bases. The CDR3 contains 15 residues. Germline CDR1 and CDR2: SGHKS and YYEKEE (reference sequence). The chain's CDR3 is CASSLAQQDSVGYTF. As DNA, the CDR3 is TGTGCCAGCAGCTTGGCCCAACAGGACAGTGTAGGCTACACCTTC.

This sequence joins TRBV6-2 or TRBV6-3 and TRBJ1-6, with D unclear. Trimming removed 2 bases at V and 9 bases at J, with 2 bases between. The CDR3 has 11 residues. Germline V gives CDR1 MNHEY, CDR2 SVGEGT. The chain's CDR3 is CASSYGSPLHF. The CDR3 coding sequence is TGTGCCAGCAGTTACGGTTCACCCCTCCACTTT.

The CDR3 here is CASSKLATEAFF. CDR3 coding DNA: TGTGCCAGTAGTAAGCTTGCCACTGAAGCTTTCTTT. The chain uses TRBV19 and TRBJ1-1; D call uncertain. Germline assignment: CDR1 LNHDA and CDR2 SQIVND (reference sequence). V was shortened by 4 bases and J by 4 bases, with 7 bases between the two germline ends. This CDR3 is built from 12 residues.

The genes are TRBV21-1 and TRBJ2-7; the D segment call TRBD1 is taken from the table without a DNA check. TRBV21-1 has pseudogene status. The CDR3 is 14 amino acids. The CDR3 DNA reads as TGTGCCAGCAGCAAAGTGGACAGAAACTACGAGCAGTACTTC. Encoded protein: CASSKVDRNYEQYF.

The genes are TRBV2 and TRBJ2-3; no reliable D call. V dropped 4 bases and J dropped 2 bases, with 16 bases sitting between them. Germline V gene lookup returns CDR1 SNHLY and CDR2 FYNNEI. This CDR3 is 16 amino acids long. The CDR3: CASSGGIGQPTDTQYF. CDR3 DNA: TGTGCCAGCAGTGGTGGTATAGGGCAGCCCACAGATACGCAGTATTTT.

In its sample, this clone was seen a few times. The J gene is TRBJ1-2, the V gene TRBV7-2; D uncertain. Looked up from germline, CDR1 is SGHTA and CDR2 is FQGNSA. Trimming stripped 2 bases from V and 7 bases from J, with 8 bases between. The CDR3 totals 12 residues. CDR3 sequence reads: CASSLFGSGYTF. The CDR3 DNA reads TGTGCCAGCAGCTTATTCGGGTCTGGCTACACCTTC.

The chain links TRBV4-3 to TRBJ2-7; D perhaps matches TRBD2 (5 bases). V lost 0 bases and J 2 bases, leaving 11 bases between the germline ends. The CDR3 consists of 15 residues. Germline V CDR1 and CDR2: LGHNA, YSLEER. The DNA of the CDR3 is TGCGCCAGCAGCCAAGATTTTGGACTCACCTACGAGCAGTACTTC. Translated, it gives CASSQDFGLTYEQYF.

This clone was seen once. The chain couples TRBV15 to TRBJ1-2, with D unresolved. Trimming pared 1 base from V and 5 bases from J, leaving 11 bases between. Germline CDR1 LNHNV, CDR2 YYDKDF (reference sequence). This CDR3 has 14 residues. The CDR3, as DNA: TGTGCCACCAGCAGAGTCGGTCGGGGATATGGCTACACCTTC. This codes for CATSRVGRGYGYTF. Full variable domain (outside the CDR3, taken from reference TRBV15 and TRBJ1-2): DAMVIQNPRYQVTQFGKPVTLSCSQTLNHNVMYWYQQKSSQAPKLLFHYYDKDFNNEADTPDNFQSRRPNTSFCFLDIRSPGLGDTAMYLCATSRVGRGYGYTFGSGTRLTVV.

This clone was seen a single time. The genes are TRBV10-3 and TRBJ1-1; D unclear. The CDR3 has 16 amino acids. The germline gives CDR1 ENHRY, CDR2 SYGVKD. The ends were cut back, 5 bases at V and 6 bases at J, with 22 bases in the middle. This CDR3 is CAISPELRFGRAEAFF. CDR3 in DNA: TGTGCCATCAGTCCCGAGCTCCGGTTCGGCCGAGCTGAAGCTTTCTTT.

The gene calls are TRBV10-1 and TRBJ2-7, with D maybe TRBD2 (5 bases). Trimming took off 8 bases at V and 3 bases at J, with 8 bases between the two ends. Germline lookup yields CDR1 WNHNN and CDR2 SYGVQD (reference sequence). This CDR3 has 11 amino acids. CDR3 coding DNA: TGCGCCAGCTTCCGGGGCTACGAGCAGTACTTC. It translates to CASFRGYEQYF.

The gene calls are TRBV4-3 and TRBJ1-1; D gene unclear. Germline loops: CDR1 LGHNA, CDR2 YSLEER. Trimming removed 1 base at V and 8 bases at J, with 17 bases between. CDR3 length: 15 residues. CDR3 protein: CASSQGSSYKREAFF. As DNA, the CDR3 is TGCGCCAGCAGCCAAGGTTCAAGTTACAAGAGGGAAGCTTTCTTT.

The rearrangement uses TRBV19 and TRBJ1-3; 7 bases are a match to TRBD1. CDR1 and CDR2 from the germline V gene are LNHDA and SQIVND (reference sequence). CDR3 size: 14 residues. The V segment lost 7 bases and the J segment 1 base; nucleotides outside the gene matches: 4. CDR3 coding DNA: TGTGCCAGTATTTCACAGGGGTCTGGAAACACCATATATTTT. The encoded protein is CASISQGSGNTIYF.

The CDR3 DNA is TGTGCCAGCTCCGGGACAGAGAATTCACCCCTCCACTTT. Residues: CASSGTENSPLHF. This sequence joins TRBV6-5 and TRBJ1-6; 7 bases are shared with TRBD1. This CDR3 has 13 residues. V dropped 8 bases and J dropped 7; count of bases not matched to a gene: 5. Germline-derived CDR1 and CDR2 are MNHEY and SVGAGI.

This clone appeared once. V is TRBV27 and J is TRBJ2-3; D not resolved. The germline V gene has CDR1 MNHEY and CDR2 SMNVEV (reference sequence). The CDR3 extends over 12 amino acids. The V end lost 6 bases, the J end lost 2 bases, and 6 bases lay between the germline ends. The CDR3 DNA is TGTGCCAGCAGCGGCCCCACAGATACGCAGTATTTT. Amino acid sequence: CASSGPTDTQYF.